This T cell receptor (beta chain) was captured in a study of control samples from healthy donors and cancer patients. Repertoires were generated with immunoSEQ multiplex PCR, while TCRdb's copy carries only in-frame clones and drops some. This table has about 150,000 clones, approximately 92% appearing once. V was shortened by 7 bases and J by 0 bases, with 13 bases between the two germline ends. This CDR3 spans 15 amino acids. Germline V CDR1 and CDR2: SGHRS, YFSETQ. Material: blood. The V gene is TRBV5-1, the J gene TRBJ1-4; TRBD1 might be the D (5 bases). The source is a man between 25 and 39 years old in good health. The CDR3 region is CASHLTGSTNEKLFF. The CDR3 nucleotides read TGCGCCAGCCACCTTACAGGTTCAACTAATGAAAAACTGTTTTTT.